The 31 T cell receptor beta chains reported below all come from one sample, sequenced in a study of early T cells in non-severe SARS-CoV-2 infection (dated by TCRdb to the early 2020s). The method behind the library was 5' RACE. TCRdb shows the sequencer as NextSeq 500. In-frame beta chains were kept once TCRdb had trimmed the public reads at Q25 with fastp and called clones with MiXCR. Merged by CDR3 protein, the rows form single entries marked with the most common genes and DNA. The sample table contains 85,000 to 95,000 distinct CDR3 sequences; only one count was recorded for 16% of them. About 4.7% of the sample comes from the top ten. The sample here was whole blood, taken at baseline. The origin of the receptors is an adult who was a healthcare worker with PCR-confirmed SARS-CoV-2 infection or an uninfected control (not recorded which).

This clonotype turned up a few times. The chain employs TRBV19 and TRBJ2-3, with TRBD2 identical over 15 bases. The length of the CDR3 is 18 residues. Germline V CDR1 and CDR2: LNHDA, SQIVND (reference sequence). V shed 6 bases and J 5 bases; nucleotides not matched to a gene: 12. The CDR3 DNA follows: TGTGCCAGTAGGCGTCATACTCCGGGACTAGCGGGAGGAGATACGCAGTATTTT. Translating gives CASRRHTPGLAGGDTQYF. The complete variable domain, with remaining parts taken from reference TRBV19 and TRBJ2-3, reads DGGITQSPKYLFRKEGQNVTLSCEQNLNHDAMYWYRQDPGQGLRLIYYSQIVNDFQKGDIAEGYSVSREKKESFPLTVTSAQKNPTAFYLCASRRHTPGLAGGDTQYFGPGTRLTVL.

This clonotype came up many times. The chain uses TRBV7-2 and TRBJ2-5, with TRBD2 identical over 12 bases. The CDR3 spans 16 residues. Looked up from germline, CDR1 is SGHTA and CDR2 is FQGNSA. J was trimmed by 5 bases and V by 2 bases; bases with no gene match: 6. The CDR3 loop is CASSLTPSGRVETQYF. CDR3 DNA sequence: TGTGCCAGCAGCTTAACCCCTAGCGGGAGGGTGGAGACCCAGTACTTC.

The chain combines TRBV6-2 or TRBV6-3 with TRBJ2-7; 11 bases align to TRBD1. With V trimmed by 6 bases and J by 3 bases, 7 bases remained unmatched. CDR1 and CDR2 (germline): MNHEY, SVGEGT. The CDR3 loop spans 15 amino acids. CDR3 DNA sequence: TGTGCCAGCAGCCACCCGGGACAGGGGGACTACGAGCAGTACTTC. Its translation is CASSHPGQGDYEQYF.

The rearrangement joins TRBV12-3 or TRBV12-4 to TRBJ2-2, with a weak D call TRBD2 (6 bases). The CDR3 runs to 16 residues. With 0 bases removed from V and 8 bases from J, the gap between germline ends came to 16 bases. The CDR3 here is CASSLARVRGMGELFF. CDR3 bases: TGTGCCAGCAGTTTAGCGAGGGTCCGGGGGATGGGGGAGCTGTTTTTT.

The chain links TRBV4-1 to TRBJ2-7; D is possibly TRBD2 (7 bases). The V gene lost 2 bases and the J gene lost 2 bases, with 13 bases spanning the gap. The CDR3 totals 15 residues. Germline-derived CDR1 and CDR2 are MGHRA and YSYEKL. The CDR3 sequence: CASSQRAGQAYEQYF. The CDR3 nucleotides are TGCGCCAGCAGCCAACGAGCGGGACAAGCCTACGAGCAGTACTTC.

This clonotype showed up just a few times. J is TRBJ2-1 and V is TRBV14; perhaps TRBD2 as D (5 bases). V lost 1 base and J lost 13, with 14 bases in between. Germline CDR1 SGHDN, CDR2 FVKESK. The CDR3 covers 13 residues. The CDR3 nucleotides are TGTGCCAGCAGCCAAGTGGGATTAGCGAATCAGTTCTTC. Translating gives CASSQVGLANQFF.

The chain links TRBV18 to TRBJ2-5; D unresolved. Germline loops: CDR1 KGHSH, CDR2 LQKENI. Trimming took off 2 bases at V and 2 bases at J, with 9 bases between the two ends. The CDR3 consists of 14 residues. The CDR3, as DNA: TGTGCCAGCTCACCAGAGCTGGTTCAAGAGACCCAGTACTTC. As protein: CASSPELVQETQYF.

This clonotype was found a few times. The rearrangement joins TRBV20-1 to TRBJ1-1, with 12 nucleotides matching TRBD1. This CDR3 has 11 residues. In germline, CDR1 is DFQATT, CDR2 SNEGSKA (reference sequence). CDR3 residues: CRGQGAAEAFF. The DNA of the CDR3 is TGCAGGGGACAGGGGGCGGCTGAAGCTTTCTTT.

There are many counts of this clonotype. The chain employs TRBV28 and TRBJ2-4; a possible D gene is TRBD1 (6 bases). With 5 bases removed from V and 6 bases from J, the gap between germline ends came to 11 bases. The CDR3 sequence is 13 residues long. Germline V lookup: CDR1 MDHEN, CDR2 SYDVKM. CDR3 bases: TGTGCCAGCAGTGAGACAGGACCAAACATTCAGTACTTC. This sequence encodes CASSETGPNIQYF.

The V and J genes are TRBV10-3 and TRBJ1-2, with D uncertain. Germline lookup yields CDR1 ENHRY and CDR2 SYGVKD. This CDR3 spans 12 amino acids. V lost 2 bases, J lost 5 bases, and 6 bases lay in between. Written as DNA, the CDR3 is TGTGCCATCAGTGAGGAGGGTTATGGCTACACCTTC. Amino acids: CAISEEGYGYTF.

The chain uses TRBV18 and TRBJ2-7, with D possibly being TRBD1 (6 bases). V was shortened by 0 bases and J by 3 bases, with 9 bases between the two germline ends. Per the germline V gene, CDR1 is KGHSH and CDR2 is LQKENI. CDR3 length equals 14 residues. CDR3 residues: CASSPPDSNYEQYF. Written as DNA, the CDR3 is TGTGCCAGCTCACCACCGGACAGCAACTACGAGCAGTACTTC.

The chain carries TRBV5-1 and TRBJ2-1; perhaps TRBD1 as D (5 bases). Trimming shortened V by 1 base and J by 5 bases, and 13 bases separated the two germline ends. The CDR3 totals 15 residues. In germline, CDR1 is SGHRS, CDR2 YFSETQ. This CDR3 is CASSLISGQHNEQFF. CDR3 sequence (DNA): TGCGCCAGCAGCTTGATCTCAGGGCAGCACAATGAGCAGTTCTTC.

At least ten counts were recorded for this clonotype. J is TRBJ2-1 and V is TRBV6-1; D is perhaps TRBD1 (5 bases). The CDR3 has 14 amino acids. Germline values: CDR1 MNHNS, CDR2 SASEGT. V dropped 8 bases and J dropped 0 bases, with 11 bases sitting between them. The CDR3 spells CASRRGISYNEQFF. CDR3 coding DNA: TGTGCCAGCCGTAGGGGTATCTCCTACAATGAGCAGTTCTTC.

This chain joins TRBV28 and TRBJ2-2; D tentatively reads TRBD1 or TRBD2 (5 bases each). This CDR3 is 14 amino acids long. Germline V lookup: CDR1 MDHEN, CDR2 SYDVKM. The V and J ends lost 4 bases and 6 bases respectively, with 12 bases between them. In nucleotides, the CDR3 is TGTGCCAGCAGTTCTCATAGGGACGCCGGGGAGCTGTTTTTT. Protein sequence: CASSSHRDAGELFF. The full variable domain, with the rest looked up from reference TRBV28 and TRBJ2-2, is DVKVTQSSRYLVKRTGEKVFLECVQDMDHENMFWYRQDPGLGLRLIYFSYDVKMKEKGDIPEGYSVSREKKERFSLILESASTNQTSMYLCASSSHRDAGELFFGEGSRLTVL.

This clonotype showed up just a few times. CDR3 region: CASSSPLGLNYNEQFF. The CDR3 DNA is TGCGCCAGCAGCTCTCCTCTTGGACTGAACTACAATGAGCAGTTCTTC. The rearrangement uses TRBV5-1 and TRBJ2-1, with a possible D match to TRBD2 (5 bases). This CDR3 is 16 amino acids long. With 3 bases removed from V and 3 bases from J, the gap between germline ends came to 16 bases. Germline-derived CDR1 and CDR2 are SGHRS and YFSETQ.

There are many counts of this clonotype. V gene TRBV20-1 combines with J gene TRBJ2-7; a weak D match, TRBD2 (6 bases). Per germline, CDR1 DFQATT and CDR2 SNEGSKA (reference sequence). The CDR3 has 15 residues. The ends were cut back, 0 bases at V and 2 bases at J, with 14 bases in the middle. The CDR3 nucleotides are TGCAGTGCTAGAGACTTTTTCGGGACTGCCTACGAGCAGTACTTC. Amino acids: CSARDFFGTAYEQYF.

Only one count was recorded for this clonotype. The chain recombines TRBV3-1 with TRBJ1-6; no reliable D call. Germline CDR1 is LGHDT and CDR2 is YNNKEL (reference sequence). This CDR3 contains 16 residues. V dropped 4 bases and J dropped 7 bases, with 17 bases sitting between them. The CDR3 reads CASSRIFGVENSPLHF. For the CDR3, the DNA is TGTGCCAGCAGCCGGATTTTCGGGGTCGAGAATTCACCCCTCCACTTT. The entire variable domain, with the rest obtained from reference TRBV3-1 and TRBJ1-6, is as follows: DTAVSQTPKYLVTQMGNDKSIKCEQNLGHDTMYWYKQDSKKFLKIMFSYNNKELIINETVPNRFSPKSPDKAHLNLHINSLELGDSAVYFCASSRIFGVENSPLHFGNGTRLTVT.

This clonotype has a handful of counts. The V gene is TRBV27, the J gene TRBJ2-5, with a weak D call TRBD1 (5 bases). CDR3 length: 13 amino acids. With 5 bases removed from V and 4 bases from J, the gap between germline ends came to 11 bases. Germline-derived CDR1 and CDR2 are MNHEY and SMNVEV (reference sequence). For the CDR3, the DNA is TGTGCCAGCAGTAGAAGACAGCTAGAGACCCAGTACTTC. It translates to CASSRRQLETQYF.

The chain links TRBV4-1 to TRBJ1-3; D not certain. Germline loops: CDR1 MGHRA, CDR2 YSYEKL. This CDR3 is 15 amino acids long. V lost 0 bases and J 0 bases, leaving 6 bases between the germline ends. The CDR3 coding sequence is TGCGCCAGCAGCCAAGATGCGGCCTCTGGAAACACCATATATTTT. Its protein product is CASSQDAASGNTIYF.

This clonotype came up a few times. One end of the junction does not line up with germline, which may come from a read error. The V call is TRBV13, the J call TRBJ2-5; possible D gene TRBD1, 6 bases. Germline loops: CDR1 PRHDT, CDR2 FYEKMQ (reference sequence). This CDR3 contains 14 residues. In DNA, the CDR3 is TGTGCCAGCAGCTTATATGGGGGCCAAGAGACCCAGCACTTC. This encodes CASSLYGGQETQHF.

This chain's CDR3 is CASSTWDRGNTIYF. The CDR3 nucleotides are TGTGCCAGCAGTACGTGGGACAGGGGAAACACCATATATTTT. The J gene is TRBJ1-3, the V gene TRBV12-3 or TRBV12-4; 8 bases are a match to TRBD1. V trimming: 5 bases; J trimming: 4 bases; junction bases outside the gene matches: 4. This CDR3 comprises 14 residues.

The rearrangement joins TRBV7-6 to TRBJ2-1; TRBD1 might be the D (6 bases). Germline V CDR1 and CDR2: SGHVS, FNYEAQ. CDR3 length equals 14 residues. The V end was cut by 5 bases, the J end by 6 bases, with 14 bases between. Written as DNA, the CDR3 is TGTGCCAGCAGCCCCGACAGGATCAGCAATGAGCAGTTCTTC. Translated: CASSPDRISNEQFF.

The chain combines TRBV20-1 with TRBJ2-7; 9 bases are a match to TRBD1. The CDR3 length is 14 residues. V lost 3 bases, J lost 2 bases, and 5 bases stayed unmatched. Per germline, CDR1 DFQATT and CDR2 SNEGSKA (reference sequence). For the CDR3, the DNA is TGCAGTGCTAGGACAGGGGGTTCTCCCTACGAGCAGTACTTC. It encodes CSARTGGSPYEQYF.

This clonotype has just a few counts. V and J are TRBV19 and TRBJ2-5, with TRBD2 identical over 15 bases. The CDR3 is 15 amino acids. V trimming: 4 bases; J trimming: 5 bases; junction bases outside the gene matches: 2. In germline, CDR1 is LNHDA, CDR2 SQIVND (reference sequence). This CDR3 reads CASSRGLAGGETQYF. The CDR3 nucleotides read TGTGCCAGTAGTAGAGGACTAGCGGGAGGGGAGACCCAGTACTTC.

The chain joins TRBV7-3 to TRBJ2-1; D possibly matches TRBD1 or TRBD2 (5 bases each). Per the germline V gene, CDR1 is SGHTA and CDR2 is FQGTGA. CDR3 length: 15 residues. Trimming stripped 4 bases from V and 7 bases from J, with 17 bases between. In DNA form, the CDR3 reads TGTGCCAGCAGCTCTGTCGGCGTCTGGGGGAATGAGCAGTTCTTC. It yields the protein CASSSVGVWGNEQFF.

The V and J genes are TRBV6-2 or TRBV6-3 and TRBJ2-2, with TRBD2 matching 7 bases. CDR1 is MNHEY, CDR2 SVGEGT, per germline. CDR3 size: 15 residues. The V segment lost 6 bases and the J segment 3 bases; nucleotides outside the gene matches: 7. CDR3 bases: TGTGCCAGCAGGGGGCTAGCGGCGTACACCGGGGAGCTGTTTTTT. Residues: CASRGLAAYTGELFF.

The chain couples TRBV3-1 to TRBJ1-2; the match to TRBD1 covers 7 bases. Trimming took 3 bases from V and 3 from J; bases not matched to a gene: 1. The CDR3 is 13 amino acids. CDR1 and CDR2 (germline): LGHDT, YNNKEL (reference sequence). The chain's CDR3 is CASSQDRYYGYTF. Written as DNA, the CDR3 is TGTGCCAGCAGCCAGGACAGGTACTATGGCTACACCTTC.

The CDR3 region is CASSEALQGVYGYTF. In DNA, the CDR3 is TGTGCCAGCAGTGAAGCTTTGCAGGGGGTCTATGGCTACACCTTC. This rearrangement joins TRBV6-1 to TRBJ1-2; 7 bases line up with TRBD1. CDR1 is MNHNS and CDR2 is SASEGT in the germline V gene. CDR3 length: 15 residues. Germline trimming cut 0 bases from V and 4 bases from J; bases unmatched to any gene: 5.

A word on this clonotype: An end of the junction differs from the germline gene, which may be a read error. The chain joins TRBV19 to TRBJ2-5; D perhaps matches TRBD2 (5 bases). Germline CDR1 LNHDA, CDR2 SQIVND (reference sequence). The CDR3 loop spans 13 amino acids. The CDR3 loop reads CASSISEGETQYF. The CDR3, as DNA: TGTGCCAGTAGTATATCCGAGGGAGAGACCCAGTATTTC.

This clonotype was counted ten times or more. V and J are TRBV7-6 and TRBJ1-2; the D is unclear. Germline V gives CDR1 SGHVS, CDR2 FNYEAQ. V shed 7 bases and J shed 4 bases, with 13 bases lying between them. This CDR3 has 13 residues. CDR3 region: CASNPAGCYGYTF. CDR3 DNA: TGTGCCAGCAACCCCGCGGGGTGCTATGGCTACACCTTC. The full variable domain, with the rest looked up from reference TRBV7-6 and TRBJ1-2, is GAGVSQSPRYKVTKRGQDVALRCDPISGHVSLYWYRQALGQGPEFLTYFNYEAQQDKSGLPNDRFSAERPEGSISTLTIQRTEQRDSAMYRCASNPAGCYGYTFGSGTRLTVV.

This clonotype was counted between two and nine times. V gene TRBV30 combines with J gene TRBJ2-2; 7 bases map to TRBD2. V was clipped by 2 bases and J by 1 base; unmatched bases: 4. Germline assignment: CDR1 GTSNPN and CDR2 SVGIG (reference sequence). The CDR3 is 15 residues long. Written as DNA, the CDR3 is TGTGCCTGGAGTCGGGGGGACGGGAACACCGGGGAGCTGTTTTTT. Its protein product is CAWSRGDGNTGELFF.